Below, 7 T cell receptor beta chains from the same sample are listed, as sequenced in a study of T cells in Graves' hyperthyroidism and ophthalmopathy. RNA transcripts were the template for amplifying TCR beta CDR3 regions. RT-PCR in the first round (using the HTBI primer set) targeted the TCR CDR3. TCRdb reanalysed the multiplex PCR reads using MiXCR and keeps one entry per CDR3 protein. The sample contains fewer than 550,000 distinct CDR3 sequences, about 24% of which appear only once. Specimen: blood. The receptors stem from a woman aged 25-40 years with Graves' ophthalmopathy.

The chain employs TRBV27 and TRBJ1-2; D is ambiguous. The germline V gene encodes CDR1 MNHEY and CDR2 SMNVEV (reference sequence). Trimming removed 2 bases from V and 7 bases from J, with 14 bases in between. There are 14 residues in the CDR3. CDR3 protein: CASSLKPLSGGYTF. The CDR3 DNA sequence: TGTGCCAGCAGTTTAAAGCCCCTATCGGGTGGCTACACCTTC.

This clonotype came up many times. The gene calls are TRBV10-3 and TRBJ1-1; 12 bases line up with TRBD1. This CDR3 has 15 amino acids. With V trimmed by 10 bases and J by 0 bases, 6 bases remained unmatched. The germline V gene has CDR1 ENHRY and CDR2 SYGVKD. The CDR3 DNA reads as TGTGCCACCGCCGGGACAGGGGGCATGAACACTGAAGCTTTCTTT. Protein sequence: CATAGTGGMNTEAFF.

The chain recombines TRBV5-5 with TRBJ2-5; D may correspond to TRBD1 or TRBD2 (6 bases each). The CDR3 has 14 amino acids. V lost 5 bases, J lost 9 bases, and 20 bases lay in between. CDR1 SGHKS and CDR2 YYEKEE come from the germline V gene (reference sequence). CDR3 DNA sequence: TGTGCCAGCAGAATTCTCGGGGGCTGGGAGGCCCAGTACTTC. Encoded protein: CASRILGGWEAQYF.

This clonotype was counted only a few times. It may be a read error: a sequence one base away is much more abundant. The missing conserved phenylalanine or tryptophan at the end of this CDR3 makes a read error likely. The CDR3 DNA is TGTGCCAGCAGCTTACCCCAGCTCATAGCTAACTATGGCTACACCCTC. It translates to CASSLPQLIANYGYTL. V is TRBV11-3 and J is TRBJ1-2; D uncertain. In germline, CDR1 is SGHNT, CDR2 YENEEA. The CDR3 has 16 amino acids. Deletions cut 2 bases from V and 0 bases from J, with 13 bases between.

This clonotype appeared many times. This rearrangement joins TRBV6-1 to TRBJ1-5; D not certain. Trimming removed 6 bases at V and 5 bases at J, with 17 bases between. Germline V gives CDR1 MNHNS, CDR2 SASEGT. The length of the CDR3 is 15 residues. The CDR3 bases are TGTGCCAGCAGGGTAATGGCTAGGGCCTATCAGCCCCAGCATTTT. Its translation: CASRVMARAYQPQHF.

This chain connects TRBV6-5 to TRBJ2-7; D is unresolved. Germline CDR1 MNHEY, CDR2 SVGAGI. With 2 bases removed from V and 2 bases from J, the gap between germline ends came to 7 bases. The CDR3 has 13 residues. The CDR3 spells CASSYRQPYEQYF. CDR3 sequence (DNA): TGTGCCAGCAGTTACCGGCAGCCCTACGAGCAGTACTTC.

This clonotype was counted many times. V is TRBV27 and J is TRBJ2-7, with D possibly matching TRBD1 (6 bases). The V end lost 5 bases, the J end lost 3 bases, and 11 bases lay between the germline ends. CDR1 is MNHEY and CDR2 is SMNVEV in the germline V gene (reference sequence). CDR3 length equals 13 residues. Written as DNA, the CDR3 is TGTGCCAGCAGTCGGGACAAAAACTACGAGCAGTACTTC. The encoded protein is CASSRDKNYEQYF.